The table lists the clone carrying this TCR beta chain with many counts. The antigen is not known. This CDR3 region has 11 residues. The germline gives CDR1 SQVTM, CDR2 ANQGSEA. V gave up 5 bases and J gave up 1 base, with 6 bases separating them. MiXCR, applied by TCRdb to the multiplex PCR reads, yields one record per CDR3 protein. The sample lists about 140,000 distinct CDR3 sequences, around 20% occurring once. This sample is part of a study of breast tumors, draining lymph nodes, adjacent tissues. Study-level points and caveats: Data only fit, rather than demonstrated, lymph node origin of most tumor T cells.

Breast cancer patients provided tissue from their axillary draining lymph nodes. This receptor was taken from a female donor with breast cancer. Some clones in this sample may be carry-over from other donors' samples. The rearrangement uses TRBV29-1 and TRBJ2-7; a possible D gene is TRBD1 (5 bases). Sequenced: axillary lymph node tissue. The chain's CDR3 is CSVRQSYEQYF. The DNA of the CDR3 is TGCAGCGTTAGACAGTCCTACGAGCAGTACTTC.